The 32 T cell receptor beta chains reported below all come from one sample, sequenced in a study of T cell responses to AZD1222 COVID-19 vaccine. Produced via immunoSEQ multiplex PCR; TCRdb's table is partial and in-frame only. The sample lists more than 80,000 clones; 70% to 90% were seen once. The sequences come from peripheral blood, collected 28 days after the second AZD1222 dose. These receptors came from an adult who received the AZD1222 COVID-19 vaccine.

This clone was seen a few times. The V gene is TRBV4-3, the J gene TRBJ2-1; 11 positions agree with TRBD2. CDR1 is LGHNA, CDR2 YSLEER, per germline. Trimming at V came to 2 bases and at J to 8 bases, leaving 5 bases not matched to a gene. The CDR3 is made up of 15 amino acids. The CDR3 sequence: CASSQLAGGRDEQFF. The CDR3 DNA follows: TGCGCCAGCAGCCAACTAGCGGGGGGTAGAGATGAGCAGTTCTTC.

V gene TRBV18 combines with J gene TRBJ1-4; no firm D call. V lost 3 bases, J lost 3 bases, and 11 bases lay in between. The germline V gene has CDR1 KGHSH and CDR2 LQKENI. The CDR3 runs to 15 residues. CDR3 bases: TGTGCCAGCTCACCCCAGAGGGCGGCTAATGAAAAACTGTTTTTT. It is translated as CASSPQRAANEKLFF. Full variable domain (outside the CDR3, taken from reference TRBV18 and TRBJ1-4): NAGVMQNPRHLVRRRGQEARLRCSPMKGHSHVYWYRQLPEEGLKFMVYLQKENIIDESGMPKERFSAEFPKEGPSILRIQQVVRGDSAAYFCASSPQRAANEKLFFGSGTQLSVL.

Here the CDR3 reads CASSNGTGGARGYTF. The CDR3 DNA follows: TGTGCCAGCAGCAACGGGACAGGAGGCGCACGTGGCTACACCTTC. This sequence joins TRBV11-2 and TRBJ1-2; the match to TRBD1 covers 8 bases. The CDR3 is 15 amino acids. Germline V gene sequence: CDR1 SGHAT, CDR2 FQNNGV. V shed 5 bases and J 7 bases; nucleotides not matched to a gene: 12. The variable domain in full, with the rest retrieved from reference TRBV11-2 and TRBJ1-2, is EAGVAQSPRYKIIEKRQSVAFWCNPISGHATLYWYQQILGQGPKLLIQFQNNGVVDDSQLPKDRFSAERLKGVDSTLKIQPAKLEDSAVYLCASSNGTGGARGYTFGSGTRLTVV.

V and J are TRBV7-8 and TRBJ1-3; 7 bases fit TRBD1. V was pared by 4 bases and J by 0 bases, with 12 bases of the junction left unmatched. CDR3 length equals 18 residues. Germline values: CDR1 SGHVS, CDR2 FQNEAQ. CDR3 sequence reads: CASSSQDRVFFSGNTIYF. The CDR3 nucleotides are TGTGCCAGCAGCTCCCAAGACAGGGTATTTTTCTCTGGAAACACCATATATTTT.

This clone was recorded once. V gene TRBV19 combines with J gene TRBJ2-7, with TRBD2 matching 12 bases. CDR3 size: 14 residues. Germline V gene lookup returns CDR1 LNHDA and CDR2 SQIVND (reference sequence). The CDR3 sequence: CATSGTSGYYEQYF. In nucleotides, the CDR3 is TGTGCTACCTCCGGGACTAGCGGGTATTACGAGCAGTACTTC.

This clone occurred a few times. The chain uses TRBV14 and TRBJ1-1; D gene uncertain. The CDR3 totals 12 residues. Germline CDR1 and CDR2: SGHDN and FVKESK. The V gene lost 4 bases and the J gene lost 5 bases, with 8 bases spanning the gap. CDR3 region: CASSPGQTEAFF. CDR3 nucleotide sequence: TGTGCCAGCAGCCCCGGGCAAACTGAAGCTTTCTTT.

CDR3 amino acids: CASSDRSGGASTDTQYF. The CDR3 DNA reads as TGTGCCAGCAGTGACAGGAGCGGGGGGGCCAGCACAGATACGCAGTATTTT. The chain employs TRBV6-1 and TRBJ2-3, with 10 bases fitting TRBD2. Losses at the gene ends were 3 bases for V and 0 bases for J; bases not matched to a gene: 6. Looked up from germline, CDR1 is MNHNS and CDR2 is SASEGT. This CDR3 has 17 amino acids.

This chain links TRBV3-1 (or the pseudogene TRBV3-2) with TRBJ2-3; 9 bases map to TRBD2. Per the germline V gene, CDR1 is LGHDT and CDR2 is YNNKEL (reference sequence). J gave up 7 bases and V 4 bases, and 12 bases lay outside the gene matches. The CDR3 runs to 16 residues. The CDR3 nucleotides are TGTGCCAGCAGCCCGGCAGGAGCGGGGGGCACCAATACGCAGTATTTT. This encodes CASSPAGAGGTNTQYF.

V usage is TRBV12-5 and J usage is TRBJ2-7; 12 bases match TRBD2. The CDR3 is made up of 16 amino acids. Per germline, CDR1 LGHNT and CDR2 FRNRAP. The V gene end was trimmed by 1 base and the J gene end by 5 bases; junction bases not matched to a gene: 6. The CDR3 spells CASGLGTSGNVDEQYF. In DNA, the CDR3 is TGTGCTAGTGGTTTGGGGACTAGCGGGAATGTCGACGAGCAGTACTTC.

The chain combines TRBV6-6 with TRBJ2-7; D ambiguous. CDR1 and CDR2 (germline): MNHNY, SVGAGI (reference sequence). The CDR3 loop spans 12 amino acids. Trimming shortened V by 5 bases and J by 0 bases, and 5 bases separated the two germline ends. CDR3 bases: TGTGCCAGCAGTGCAGGCTCCTACGAGCAGTACTTC. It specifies CASSAGSYEQYF.

CDR3 coding DNA: TGTGCCAGCCTAGAGACTCAACCAAGAAACACCATATATTTT. This translates into CASLETQPRNTIYF. J is TRBJ1-3 and V is TRBV28; D not certain. The CDR3 loop spans 14 amino acids. Germline CDR1 MDHEN, CDR2 SYDVKM. With 8 bases removed from V and 5 bases from J, the gap between germline ends came to 16 bases.

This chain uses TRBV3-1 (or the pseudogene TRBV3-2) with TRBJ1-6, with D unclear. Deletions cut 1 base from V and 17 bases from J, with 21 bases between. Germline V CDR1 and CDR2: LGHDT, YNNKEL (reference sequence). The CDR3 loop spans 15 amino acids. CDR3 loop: CASSQGGRNQTPVHF. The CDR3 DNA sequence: TGTGCCAGCAGCCAAGGAGGCAGAAACCAAACCCCGGTCCACTTT.

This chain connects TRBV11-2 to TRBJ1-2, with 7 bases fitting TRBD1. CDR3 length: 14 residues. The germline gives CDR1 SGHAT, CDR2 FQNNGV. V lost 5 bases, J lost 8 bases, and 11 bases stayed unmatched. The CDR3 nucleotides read TGTGCCAGCAGCGGGAACAGGGGATCGGGAGGCTACACCTTC. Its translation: CASSGNRGSGGYTF.

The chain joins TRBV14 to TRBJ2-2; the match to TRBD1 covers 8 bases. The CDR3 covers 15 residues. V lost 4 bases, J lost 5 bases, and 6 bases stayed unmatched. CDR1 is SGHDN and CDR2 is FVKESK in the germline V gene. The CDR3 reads CASSRGQVSTGELFF. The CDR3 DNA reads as TGTGCCAGCAGCCGGGGACAGGTCTCTACCGGGGAGCTGTTTTTT.

The CDR3 DNA follows: TGCAGTGCTAGTTCCAGAAGGACAGGGAAATGGGATGGCTACACCTTC. It encodes CSASSRRTGKWDGYTF. The rearrangement links TRBV20-1 to TRBJ1-2, with 8 nucleotides matching TRBD1. The germline V gene has CDR1 DFQATT and CDR2 SNEGSKA (reference sequence). J gave up 6 bases and V 3 bases, and 15 bases lay outside the gene matches. The CDR3 runs to 16 residues.

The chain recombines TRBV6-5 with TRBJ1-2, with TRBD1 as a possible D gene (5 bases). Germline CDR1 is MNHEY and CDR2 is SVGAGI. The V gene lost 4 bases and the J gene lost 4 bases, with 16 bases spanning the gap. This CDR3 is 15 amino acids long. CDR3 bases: TGTGCCAGCAGTTCCACCCCAAGGGGCTCCTATGGCTACACCTTC. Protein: CASSSTPRGSYGYTF.

The CDR3, as DNA: TGCAGCGTTTACAGGACCCTTAGCACTGAAGCTTTCTTT. As protein: CSVYRTLSTEAFF. The chain couples TRBV29-1 to TRBJ1-1; D is perhaps TRBD1 (5 bases). This CDR3 has 13 amino acids. CDR1 is SQVTM and CDR2 is ANQGSEA in the germline V gene. Between the trimmed V and J ends, which lost 5 bases and 4 bases, there was a span of 14 bases.

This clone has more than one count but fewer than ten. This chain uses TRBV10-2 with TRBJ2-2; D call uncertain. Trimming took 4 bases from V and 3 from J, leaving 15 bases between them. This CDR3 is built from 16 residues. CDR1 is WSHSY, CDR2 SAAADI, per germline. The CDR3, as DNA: TGCGCCAGCAGTGGGGGATCGCACAAGGACACCGGGGAGCTGTTTTTT. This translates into CASSGGSHKDTGELFF.

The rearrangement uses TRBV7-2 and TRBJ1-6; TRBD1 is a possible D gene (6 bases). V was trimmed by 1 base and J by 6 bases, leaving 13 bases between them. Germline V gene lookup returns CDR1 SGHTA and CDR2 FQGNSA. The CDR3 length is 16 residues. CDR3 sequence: CASSLGAGGFNSPLHF. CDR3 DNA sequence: TGTGCCAGCAGCTTAGGGGCGGGGGGCTTTAATTCACCCCTCCACTTT.

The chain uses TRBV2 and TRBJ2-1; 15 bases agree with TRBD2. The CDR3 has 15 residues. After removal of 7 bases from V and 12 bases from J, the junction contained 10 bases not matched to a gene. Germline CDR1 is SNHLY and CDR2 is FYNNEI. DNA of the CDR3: TGTGCCAGCACCTCGGGACTAGCGGGGGGAGGCGGGCAGTTCTTC. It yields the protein CASTSGLAGGGGQFF.

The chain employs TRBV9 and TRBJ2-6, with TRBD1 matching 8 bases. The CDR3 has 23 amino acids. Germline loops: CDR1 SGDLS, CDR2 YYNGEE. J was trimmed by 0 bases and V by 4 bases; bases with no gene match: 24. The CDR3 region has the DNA TGTGCCAGCAGCTTAAAATTCCGGGACAGGCTCCAATCTACTTACTCTGGGGCCAACGTCCTGACTTTC. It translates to CASSLKFRDRLQSTYSGANVLTF.

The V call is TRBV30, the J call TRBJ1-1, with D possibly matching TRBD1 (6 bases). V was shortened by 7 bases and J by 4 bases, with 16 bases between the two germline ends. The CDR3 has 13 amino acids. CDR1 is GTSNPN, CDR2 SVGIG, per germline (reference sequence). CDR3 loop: CASVRGRLTEAFF. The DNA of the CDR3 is TGTGCCTCGGTCAGGGGTAGGCTCACTGAAGCTTTCTTT.

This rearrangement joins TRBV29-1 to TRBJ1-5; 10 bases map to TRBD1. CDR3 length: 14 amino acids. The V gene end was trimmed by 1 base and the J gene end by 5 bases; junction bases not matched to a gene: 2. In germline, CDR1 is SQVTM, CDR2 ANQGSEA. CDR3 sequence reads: CSVEVGQGHQPQHF. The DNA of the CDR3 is TGCAGCGTTGAAGTGGGACAGGGGCATCAGCCCCAGCATTTT.

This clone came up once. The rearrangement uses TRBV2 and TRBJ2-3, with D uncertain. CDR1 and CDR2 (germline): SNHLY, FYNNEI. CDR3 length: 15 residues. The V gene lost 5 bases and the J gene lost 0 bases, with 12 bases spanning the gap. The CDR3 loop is CASSRAETSTDTQYF. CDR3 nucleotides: TGTGCCAGCAGTAGGGCGGAAACTAGCACAGATACGCAGTATTTT.

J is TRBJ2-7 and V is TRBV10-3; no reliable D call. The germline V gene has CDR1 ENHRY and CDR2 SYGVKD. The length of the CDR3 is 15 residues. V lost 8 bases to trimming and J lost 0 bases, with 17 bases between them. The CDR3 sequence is CAIGDSSASSYEQYF. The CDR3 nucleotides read TGTGCCATCGGGGATAGCAGCGCCAGCTCCTACGAGCAGTACTTC.

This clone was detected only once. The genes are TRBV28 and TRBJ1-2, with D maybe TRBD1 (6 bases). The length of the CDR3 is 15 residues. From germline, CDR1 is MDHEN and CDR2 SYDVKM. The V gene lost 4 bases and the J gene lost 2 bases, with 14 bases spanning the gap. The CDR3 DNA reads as TGTGCCAGCAGTTCCTCGGGCGGGACAAACTATGGCTACACCTTC. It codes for CASSSSGGTNYGYTF.

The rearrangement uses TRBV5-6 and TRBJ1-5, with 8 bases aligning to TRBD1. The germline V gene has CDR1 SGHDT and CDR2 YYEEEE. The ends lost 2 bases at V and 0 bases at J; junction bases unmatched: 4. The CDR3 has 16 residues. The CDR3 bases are TGTGCCAGCAGCTTCGGACAGGGACGTAGCAATCAGCCCCAGCATTTT. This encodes CASSFGQGRSNQPQHF.

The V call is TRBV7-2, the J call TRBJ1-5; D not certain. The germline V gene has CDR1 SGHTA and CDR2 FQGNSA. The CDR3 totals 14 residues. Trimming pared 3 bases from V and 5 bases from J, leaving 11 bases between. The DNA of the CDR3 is TGTGCCAGCAGCTTCGTCCTGGCGGATCAGCCCCAGCATTTT. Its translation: CASSFVLADQPQHF.

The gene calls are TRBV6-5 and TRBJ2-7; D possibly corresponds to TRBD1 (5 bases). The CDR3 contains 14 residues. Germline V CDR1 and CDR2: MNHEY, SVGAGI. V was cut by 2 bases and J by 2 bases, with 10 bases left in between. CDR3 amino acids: CASSYTDSAYEQYF. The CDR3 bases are TGTGCCAGCAGTTACACTGACAGCGCCTACGAGCAGTACTTC.

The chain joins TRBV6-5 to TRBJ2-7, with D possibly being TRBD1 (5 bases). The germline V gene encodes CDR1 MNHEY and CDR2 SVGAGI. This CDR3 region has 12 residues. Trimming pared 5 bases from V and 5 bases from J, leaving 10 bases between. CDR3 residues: CASSKQDNEQYV. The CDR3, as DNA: TGTGCCAGCAGTAAACAGGATAACGAGCAGTACGTC.

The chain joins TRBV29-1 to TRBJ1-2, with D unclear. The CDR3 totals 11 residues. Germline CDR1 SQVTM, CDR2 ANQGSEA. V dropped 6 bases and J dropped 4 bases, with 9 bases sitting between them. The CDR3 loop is CSVKILYGYTF. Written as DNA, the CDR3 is TGCAGCGTGAAGATACTCTATGGCTACACCTTC.

In DNA, the CDR3 is TGCGCCAGCAGCCAAGAAAATCGACAGTACAATGAGCAGTTCTTC. The encoded protein is CASSQENRQYNEQFF. The V call is TRBV4-1, the J call TRBJ2-1; D may be TRBD1 (5 bases). CDR1 is MGHRA, CDR2 YSYEKL, per germline. V was clipped by 0 bases and J by 4 bases, with 10 bases between them. The CDR3 runs 15 residues.